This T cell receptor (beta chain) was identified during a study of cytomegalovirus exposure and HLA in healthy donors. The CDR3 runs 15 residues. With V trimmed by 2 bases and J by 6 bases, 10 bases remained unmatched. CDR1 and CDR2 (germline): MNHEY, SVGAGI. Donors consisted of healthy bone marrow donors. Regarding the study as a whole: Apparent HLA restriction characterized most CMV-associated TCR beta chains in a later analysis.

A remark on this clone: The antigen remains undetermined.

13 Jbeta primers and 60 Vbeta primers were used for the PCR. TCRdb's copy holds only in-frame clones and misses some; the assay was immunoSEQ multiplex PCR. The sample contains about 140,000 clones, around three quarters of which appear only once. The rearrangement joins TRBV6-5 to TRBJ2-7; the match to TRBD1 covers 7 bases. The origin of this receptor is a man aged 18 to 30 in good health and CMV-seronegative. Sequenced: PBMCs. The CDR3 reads CASSYQTGVGAEQYF. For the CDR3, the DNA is TGTGCCAGCAGTTACCAAACAGGGGTAGGGGCCGAGCAGTACTTC.